The 27 T cell receptor beta chains below were found in one sample sequenced in a study of CD8 T cells in ankylosing spondylitis. Their antigen targets remain unknown. Whole-study findings and limits: Blood from ankylosing spondylitis patients appeared to carry a characteristic roughly eight-variant TCR beta motif.

Using its own MiXCR run on the 5' RACE reads, TCRdb lists one record per CDR3 protein. The data show roughly 370,000 distinct CDR3 sequences, more than 20% seen once. The sample taken for sequencing was blood, either unsorted or a sorted T cell fraction (not recorded which). The source is a male donor with ankylosing spondylitis.

This clonotype appeared a few times. This chain uses TRBV15 with TRBJ1-5; D unresolved. The CDR3 is 14 amino acids. Trimming took 0 bases from V and 4 from J, leaving 7 bases between them. The germline gives CDR1 LNHNV, CDR2 YYDKDF (reference sequence). CDR3 loop: CATSRDSGNQPQHF. The CDR3 nucleotides read TGTGCCACCAGCAGAGATTCGGGAAATCAGCCCCAGCATTTT.

This clonotype was seen just once. The chain links TRBV7-7 to TRBJ2-3; 13 positions match TRBD2. This CDR3 is 15 amino acids long. Trimming removed 5 bases from V and 8 bases from J; junction bases left unmatched: 7. Germline V lookup: CDR1 SSHAT, CDR2 FNYEAQ (reference sequence). CDR3 nucleotides: TGTGCCAGCAGCGATGGACTAGCGGGAGAGGGTACGCAGTATTTT. Its protein is CASSDGLAGEGTQYF.

This rearrangement joins TRBV10-2 to TRBJ1-1; weak D call: TRBD1 (6 bases). V dropped 2 bases and J dropped 2 bases, with 6 bases sitting between them. CDR1 is WSHSY and CDR2 is SAAADI in the germline V gene. CDR3 length: 13 amino acids. The CDR3: CASSEGTNTEAFF. The CDR3 DNA reads TGCGCCAGCAGTGAGGGGACAAACACTGAAGCTTTCTTT.

The V and J genes are TRBV5-1 and TRBJ2-1; TRBD2 matches 9 bases. The CDR3 totals 16 residues. Germline CDR1 and CDR2: SGHRS and YFSETQ. The V and J ends lost 4 bases and 0 bases, in that order; junction bases with no gene match: 5. The CDR3, as DNA: TGCGCCAGCAGCGAAGCTAGCGGGATCTCCTACAATGAGCAGTTCTTC. Its translation is CASSEASGISYNEQFF. The full variable domain, rest sourced from reference TRBV5-1 and TRBJ2-1, is KAGVTQTPRYLIKTRGQQVTLSCSPISGHRSVSWYQQTPGQGLQFLFEYFSETQRNKGNFPGRFSGRQFSNSRSEMNVSTLELGDSALYLCASSEASGISYNEQFFGPGTRLTVL.

This clonotype has a handful of counts. The chain recombines TRBV4-1 with TRBJ2-5; 9 bases fit TRBD2. With 2 bases clipped from V and 4 bases from J, the junction kept 5 bases outside the gene matches. Germline V gives CDR1 MGHRA, CDR2 YSYEKL. This CDR3 region has 15 residues. CDR3 sequence: CASSQQGLAGETQYF. Written as DNA, the CDR3 is TGCGCCAGCAGCCAACAGGGACTAGCAGGAGAGACCCAGTACTTC.

This clonotype appeared a few times. This chain connects TRBV3-1 to TRBJ2-1, with 10 nucleotides matching TRBD1. This CDR3 has 14 residues. Unmatched junction bases numbered 5, after V lost 4 bases and J lost 8 bases. Germline-derived CDR1 and CDR2 are LGHDT and YNNKEL (reference sequence). The DNA of the CDR3 is TGTGCCAGCAGCCCCGGACAGGGGGGGGATGAGCAGTTCTTC. Its protein product is CASSPGQGGDEQFF.

About this clonotype: A read error may account for a junction end that differs from germline. The V gene is TRBV7-3, the J gene TRBJ1-1; D unresolved. This CDR3 is 14 amino acids long. Germline values: CDR1 SGHTA, CDR2 FQGTGA. CDR3: CASSLNHGNTEAFF. The CDR3 DNA sequence: TGTGCCAGTAGCTTAAACCACGGGAACACTGAAGCTTTCTTT.

The genes are TRBV7-8 and TRBJ2-3; D is ambiguous. The germline V and J ends were trimmed by 5 bases and 0 bases, with 15 bases remaining between them. There are 16 residues in the CDR3. Germline V gives CDR1 SGHVS, CDR2 FQNEAQ. CDR3 residues: CASSLASGRSTDTQYF. DNA for the CDR3: TGTGCCAGCAGCCTCGCTTCGGGCCGAAGCACAGATACGCAGTATTTT.

Comments on this clonotype: An end of the junction differs from the germline gene, which may be a read error. The rearrangement uses TRBV5-1 and TRBJ2-1; the D is unclear. CDR1 SGHRS and CDR2 YFSETQ come from the germline V gene. This CDR3 has 13 amino acids. CDR3 sequence: CASGLDPRSEQFF. CDR3 in DNA: TGCGCCAGCGGCTTGGACCCCCGTAGTGAGCAGTTCTTC. The full variable domain, its missing parts supplied by reference TRBV5-1 and TRBJ2-1, is KAGVTQTPRYLIKTRGQQVTLSCSPISGHRSVSWYQQTPGQGLQFLFEYFSETQRNKGNFPGRFSGRQFSNSRSEMNVSTLELGDSALYLCASGLDPRSEQFFGPGTRLTVL.

Comments on this clonotype: A much more abundant neighbour one base away suggests this may be a read error. V usage is TRBV2 and J usage is TRBJ2-2, with 9 bases that match TRBD1. Germline CDR1 is SNHLY and CDR2 is FYNNEI. This CDR3 contains 14 residues. V gave up 6 bases and J gave up 6 bases; unmatched junction bases: 5. CDR3 DNA sequence: TGTGCCAGCAGCCGGGACAGGGACTCCGGGGAGCTGTTTTTT. This sequence encodes CASSRDRDSGELFF.

The chain couples TRBV20-1 to TRBJ2-1; 14 nucleotides match TRBD2. Germline V lookup: CDR1 DFQATT, CDR2 SNEGSKA (reference sequence). V lost 6 bases, J lost 0 bases, and 10 bases stayed unmatched. This CDR3 is 18 amino acids long. The CDR3 sequence: CSAPPGLAGDFSYNEQFF. The DNA of the CDR3 is TGCAGTGCCCCACCGGGACTAGCGGGAGACTTCTCCTACAATGAGCAGTTCTTC.

The chain recombines TRBV10-3 with TRBJ2-5; D is ambiguous. Per germline, CDR1 ENHRY and CDR2 SYGVKD. V lost 6 bases, J lost 4 bases, and 9 bases lay in between. The CDR3 is 12 residues long. Here the CDR3 reads CAIRGPGETQYF. For the CDR3, the DNA is TGTGCCATCAGGGGCCCGGGAGAGACCCAGTACTTC.

Details on this clonotype: One junction end disagrees with the germline gene, perhaps due to a read error. This rearrangement joins TRBV7-9 to TRBJ2-5, with TRBD1 as a possible D gene (6 bases). The length of the CDR3 is 12 residues. Germline-derived CDR1 and CDR2 are SEHNR and FQNEAQ (reference sequence). The CDR3 region is CASSPQSGTRGF. CDR3 DNA: TGTGCCAGCAGCCCCCAATCCGGGACACGGGGCTTC.

V usage is TRBV9 and J usage is TRBJ2-2; unclear D gene. The V gene's germline CDR1 is SGDLS and CDR2 YYNGEE. V lost 3 bases and J lost 3, with 12 bases in between. The CDR3 has 15 amino acids. In DNA form, the CDR3 reads TGTGCCAGCAGCGACCGGACCCTGGACACCGGGGAGCTGTTTTTT. Its protein product is CASSDRTLDTGELFF.

The rearrangement joins TRBV3-1 to TRBJ2-7; 8 bases align to TRBD2. There are 14 residues in the CDR3. Germline CDR1 and CDR2: LGHDT and YNNKEL (reference sequence). V lost 6 bases and J lost 2; bases outside the gene matches: 6. The chain's CDR3 is CASRPSGRAYEQYF. The CDR3, as DNA: TGTGCCAGCAGACCAAGCGGGAGAGCCTACGAGCAGTACTTC.

This clonotype was detected many times. The genes are TRBV29-1 and TRBJ2-7; D call uncertain. V lost 5 bases, J lost 3 bases, and 5 bases lay in between. The germline V gene encodes CDR1 SQVTM and CDR2 ANQGSEA. The CDR3 runs to 10 residues. The CDR3: CSVLVYEQYF. The CDR3, as DNA: TGCAGCGTTCTTGTCTACGAGCAGTACTTC.

This chain uses TRBV9 with TRBJ2-7; no clear D. Germline loops: CDR1 SGDLS, CDR2 YYNGEE. Trimming took off 2 bases at V and 1 base at J, with 10 bases between the two ends. The CDR3 is 14 amino acids. DNA for the CDR3: TGTGCCAGCAGCGTCTCGATAGGGTCCTACGAGCAGTACTTC. As protein: CASSVSIGSYEQYF.

The sample holds one count of this clonotype. The J gene is TRBJ1-1, the V gene TRBV29-1; D is undetermined. The CDR3 sequence is 10 residues long. V lost 2 bases, J lost 5 bases, and 3 bases lay in between. Germline assignment: CDR1 SQVTM and CDR2 ANQGSEA. The CDR3 sequence is CSVELTEAFF. CDR3 nucleotides: TGCAGCGTTGAATTGACTGAAGCTTTCTTT.

This clonotype was seen ten or more times. The chain combines TRBV14 with TRBJ2-1; 8 bases map to TRBD2. The CDR3 is 15 residues long. Germline CDR1 and CDR2: SGHDN and FVKESK. The junction had 7 bases not matched to a gene; V was cut back by 2 bases and J by 7 bases. As DNA, the CDR3 is TGTGCCAGCAGCCAATTATCGGGAGGGTGGAATGAGCAGTTCTTC. Residues: CASSQLSGGWNEQFF.

This clonotype appeared a few times. The chain is built from TRBV20-1 and TRBJ2-7, with D possibly TRBD2 on 5 matching bases. This CDR3 is built from 16 residues. V lost 7 bases and J lost 5, with 27 bases in between. The germline gives CDR1 DFQATT, CDR2 SNEGSKA (reference sequence). In nucleotides, the CDR3 is TGCAGTGGAAGAGATCCGCGCGGGTCTACCGGGGACGAGCAGTACTTC. Its protein product is CSGRDPRGSTGDEQYF.

This clonotype was recorded at least ten times. This chain connects TRBV18 to TRBJ2-1, with 11 positions matching TRBD2. Losses at the gene ends were 3 bases for V and 7 bases for J; bases not matched to a gene: 11. There are 17 residues in the CDR3. Germline loops: CDR1 KGHSH, CDR2 LQKENI. The CDR3 sequence: CASSPTSGTRSTNEQFF. CDR3 sequence (DNA): TGTGCCAGCTCACCGACTAGCGGGACACGGAGTACGAATGAGCAGTTCTTC.

The chain combines TRBV6-5 with TRBJ2-1; no reliable D call. The CDR3 extends over 15 amino acids. Germline CDR1 and CDR2: MNHEY and SVGAGI. V was clipped by 2 bases and J by 2 bases, with 10 bases between them. CDR3 in amino acids: CASSYRTETYNEQFF. The CDR3 coding sequence is TGTGCCAGCAGTTACAGGACCGAAACCTACAATGAGCAGTTCTTC.

This clonotype was counted only a few times. The CDR3 loop is CASSESSGVVMGELFF. The CDR3 DNA sequence: TGTGCCAGCAGTGAAAGTTCAGGGGTTGTCATGGGGGAGCTGTTTTTT. The gene calls are TRBV2 and TRBJ2-2; a possible D gene is TRBD1 (6 bases). Germline loops: CDR1 SNHLY, CDR2 FYNNEI. V was clipped by 2 bases and J by 8 bases, with 18 bases between them. CDR3 size: 16 residues.

This clonotype was observed a few times. V and J are TRBV10-2 and TRBJ2-2, with a tentative D call TRBD1 (5 bases). The length of the CDR3 is 17 residues. V lost 0 bases, J lost 3 bases, and 14 bases lay in between. Germline lookup yields CDR1 WSHSY and CDR2 SAAADI. CDR3 loop: CASSESSLGAHTGELFF. The CDR3 region has the DNA TGCGCCAGCAGTGAGTCATCTCTAGGGGCGCACACCGGGGAGCTGTTTTTT.

This clonotype turned up a few times. This rearrangement joins TRBV7-2 to TRBJ2-7; 7 bases agree with TRBD1. Trimming at V came to 7 bases and at J to 4 bases, leaving 10 bases not matched to a gene. This CDR3 has 14 residues. The germline V gene has CDR1 SGHTA and CDR2 FQGNSA. The CDR3 reads CASTAGTVPYEQYF. CDR3 sequence (DNA): TGTGCCAGCACGGCAGGGACAGTACCATACGAGCAGTACTTC.

In its sample, this clonotype was seen a few times. The chain joins TRBV15 to TRBJ1-1; no definite D call. Germline CDR1 LNHNV, CDR2 YYDKDF (reference sequence). V lost 0 bases and J 3 bases, leaving 5 bases between the germline ends. CDR3 length: 13 amino acids. CDR3 nucleotide sequence: TGTGCCACCAGCAGAGATCCCGACACTGAAGCTTTCTTT. Its protein product is CATSRDPDTEAFF.

The chain links TRBV25-1 to TRBJ2-3; 7 bases map to TRBD1. Trimming removed 5 bases from V and 5 bases from J; junction bases left unmatched: 10. The CDR3 has 15 amino acids. Germline assignment: CDR1 MGHDK and CDR2 SYGVNS. The CDR3 DNA reads TGTGCCAGCAGTAAGTCAGGGGGAAACAGAGATACGCAGTATTTT. The encoded protein is CASSKSGGNRDTQYF.